Listed below are T cell receptor beta chains from one sample, sequenced in a study of response to subunit inactivated influenza vaccine. MiXCR, run by TCRdb on the RT-PCR reads, gives a single entry per CDR3 protein. The sample has roughly 700,000 distinct CDR3 sequences; around 16% are singletons. Specimen: PBMCs from blood, collected 11 to 12 days after vaccination. The receptors shown here come from a man in his fifties or sixties who received an inactivated influenza vaccine. Both conserved end residues are part of each CDR3. D genes are given only for firm matches. Clone size is stated in some rows and not others, as once, few, many or a class when expanded.

abundance | d_gene | j_gene | len | v_gene | CDR3aa | CDR3nt
. | . | TRBJ2-7 | 13 | TRBV6-5 | CASSYQKGYEQYF | TGTGCCAGCAGTTACCAAAAGGGCTACGAGCAGTACTTC
many | TRBD2 | TRBJ2-7 | 14 | TRBV28 | CATDRGGDFSEQYF | TGTGCCACAGACCGGGGGGGGGACTTTTCCGAGCAGTACTTC
few | . | TRBJ2-7 | 12 | TRBV7-2 | CASSPSGLQQYF | TGTGCCAGCAGCCCGTCCGGGTTGCAGCAGTACTTC
. | TRBD1 | TRBJ2-7 | 13 | TRBV2 | CASGQGRAYEQYF | TGTGCCAGCGGACAGGGGAGGGCCTACGAGCAGTACTTC
. | . | TRBJ2-7 | 15 | TRBV12-3/TRBV12-4 | CASTERASANYEQYF | TGTGCCAGCACCGAAAGGGCTAGCGCTAACTACGAGCAGTACTTC
. | . | TRBJ2-2 | 18 | TRBV11-2 | CASSFSVGLALSSGELFF | TGTGCCAGCAGCTTTAGTGTGGGACTGGCTTTAAGTTCCGGGGAGCTGTTTTTT
. | . | TRBJ2-5 | 13 | TRBV20-1 | CSAYLDVPGTQYF | TGCAGTGCTTATCTCGACGTCCCGGGGACCCAGTACTTC
few | TRBD1 | TRBJ2-3 | 15 | TRBV27 | CASSSTGAPTDTQYF | TGTGCCAGCAGTTCAACAGGGGCCCCCACAGATACGCAGTATTTT
. | . | TRBJ1-6 | 15 | TRBV2 | CASYGRRLGNSPLHF | TGTGCCAGCTACGGCAGGCGGCTTGGAAATTCACCCCTCCACTTT
. | TRBD2 | TRBJ2-1 | 16 | TRBV3-1 | CASSHITSGAHNEQFF | TGTGCCAGCAGCCATATAACTAGCGGGGCCCACAATGAGCAGTTCTTC
many | . | TRBJ2-7 | 13 | TRBV7-2 | CASSLPSAYEQYF | TGTGCCAGCAGCTTGCCTAGCGCCTACGAGCAGTACTTC
. | . | TRBJ2-7 | 12 | TRBV7-9 | CASSYLTVEQYF | TGTGCCAGCAGCTATTTGACTGTCGAGCAGTACTTC
many | . | TRBJ2-3 | 10 | TRBV7-9 | CASSLDTQYF | TGTGCCAGCAGCTTAGATACGCAGTATTTT
few | . | TRBJ2-1 | 16 | TRBV9 | CASSGVAFSSYNEQFF | TGTGCCAGCAGCGGGGTAGCGTTTAGCTCCTACAATGAGCAGTTCTTC
few | . | TRBJ2-3 | 13 | TRBV29-1 | CSVGGLEPDTQYF | TGCAGCGTTGGGGGTCTCGAGCCAGATACGCAGTATTTT
. | . | TRBJ2-5 | 14 | TRBV5-1 | CASTPTPGRETQYF | TGCGCCAGCACCCCGACCCCAGGGAGAGAGACCCAGTACTTC
. | TRBD2 | TRBJ2-3 | 17 | TRBV4-1 | CASSQPTSGAITDTQYF | TGCGCCAGCAGCCAGCCGACTAGCGGGGCCATCACAGATACGCAGTATTTT
few | . | TRBJ2-7 | 15 | TRBV2 | CASSEVWTRSYEQYF | TGTGCCAGCAGTGAAGTCTGGACGCGGTCCTACGAGCAGTACTTC
. | TRBD2 | TRBJ2-2 | 16 | TRBV7-9 | CASSSGLAGAFGELFF | TGTGCCAGCAGCTCGGGACTAGCGGGAGCATTCGGGGAGCTGTTTTTT
few | . | TRBJ1-2 | 16 | TRBV7-9 | CASSPLPGTAHYGYTF | TGTGCCAGCAGCCCACTTCCCGGGACGGCCCACTATGGCTACACCTTC
few | TRBD1 | TRBJ1-5 | 15 | TRBV12-3/TRBV12-4 | CASRAETGPNQPQHF | TGTGCCAGCAGAGCAGAGACAGGGCCAAATCAGCCCCAGCATTTT
few | . | TRBJ1-2 | 13 | TRBV6-5 | CASSYGVGGGYTF | TGTGCCAGCAGTTACGGGGTAGGAGGGGGCTACACCTTC
. | TRBD2 | TRBJ2-2 | 19 | TRBV6-2/TRBV6-3 | CASSYWPPGLAGETGELFF | TGTGCCAGCAGTTACTGGCCCCCCGGACTAGCGGGAGAGACCGGGGAGCTGTTTTTT
few | TRBD2 | TRBJ2-2 | 15 | TRBV6-2/TRBV6-3 | CASKRSGRWAGELFF | TGTGCCAGCAAAAGAAGCGGGAGATGGGCCGGGGAGCTGTTTTTT
many | . | TRBJ2-7 | 15 | TRBV5-1 | CASSIALEARYEQYF | TGCGCCAGCAGCATCGCCTTGGAGGCAAGGTACGAGCAGTACTTC
few | . | TRBJ2-5 | 14 | TRBV3-1 | CASSRRTLGETQYF | TGTGCCAGCAGCCGCAGGACCCTTGGGGAGACCCAGTACTTC
. | TRBD2 | TRBJ2-1 | 20 | TRBV11-2 | CASRTNSYLAGHNSYNEQFF | TGTGCCAGCAGAACTAACTCTTACCTAGCGGGCCATAACTCCTACAATGAGCAGTTCTTC
. | . | TRBJ2-2 | 14 | TRBV12-3/TRBV12-4 | CASSLVGIPGELFF | TGTGCCAGCAGCCTAGTGGGGATCCCCGGGGAGCTGTTTTTT
. | . | TRBJ2-3 | 11 | TRBV10-3 | CAISEPDTQYF | TGTGCCATCAGTGAACCAGATACGCAGTATTTT
. | . | TRBJ2-1 | 13 | TRBV19 | CASSRLPDDEQFF | TGTGCCAGTAGTAGACTCCCCGACGATGAGCAGTTCTTC